These T cell receptor beta chains were read from a single sample in a study of blood T cell repertoires in COVID-19. Profiled with immunoSEQ multiplex PCR; TCRdb holds only in-frame clones, not every one. The sample lists over 70,000 clones, around 88% occurring once. The specimen was peripheral blood. These receptor sequences come from an elderly woman with acute or convalescent COVID-19. CDR3s include the opening cysteine and the closing phenylalanine or tryptophan. The D gene is left open where the match is weak. Clone size is given for some rows only: seen once, a few or many times, or a class if the clone is expanded.

clone_size: .
j_call: TRBJ2-5
v_call: TRBV7-9
d_call: TRBD2
cdr3_nt: TGTGCCAGCAGCTTAGAAGCGGGGGCTGAGACCCAGTACTTC
cdr3_aa: CASSLEAGAETQYF

clone_size: .
j_call: TRBJ1-1
v_call: TRBV5-1
d_call: .
cdr3_nt: TGCGCCAGCAGCCTGGCGGGGTTCTCTTTCTTT
cdr3_aa: CASSLAGFSFF

clone_size: .
j_call: TRBJ2-3
v_call: TRBV5-1
d_call: TRBD2
cdr3_nt: TGCGCCAGCAGCTTAAAGGGACTAGCGTTTTCGAATACGCAGTATTTT
cdr3_aa: CASSLKGLAFSNTQYF

clone_size: .
j_call: TRBJ2-6
v_call: TRBV10-3
d_call: .
cdr3_nt: TGTGCCATCACAGATAGGCAGGGGGGTTTCTCTGGGGCCAACGTCCTGACTTTC
cdr3_aa: CAITDRQGGFSGANVLTF

clone_size: .
j_call: TRBJ1-1
v_call: TRBV7-9
d_call: TRBD1
cdr3_nt: TGTGCCAGCAGCTTAGAGGGACAGGGAAGCACTGAAGCTTTCTTT
cdr3_aa: CASSLEGQGSTEAFF

clone_size: .
j_call: TRBJ2-1
v_call: TRBV15
d_call: TRBD1
cdr3_nt: TGTGCCACCAGCAGAGCCGGGACAGGGAAAAATGAGCAGTTCTTC
cdr3_aa: CATSRAGTGKNEQFF

clone_size: .
j_call: TRBJ1-1
v_call: TRBV30
d_call: TRBD1
cdr3_nt: TGTGCCTGGATCCCGACGACAGGGGCGAACACTGAAGCTTTCTTT
cdr3_aa: CAWIPTTGANTEAFF

clone_size: .
j_call: TRBJ2-7
v_call: TRBV2
d_call: .
cdr3_nt: TGTGCCAGCGGAGGACAGAGCTACGAGCAGTACTTC
cdr3_aa: CASGGQSYEQYF

clone_size: .
j_call: TRBJ2-2
v_call: TRBV14
d_call: TRBD1
cdr3_nt: TGTGCCAGCAGCCTGGACAGGCGGAACACCGGGGAGCTGTTTTTT
cdr3_aa: CASSLDRRNTGELFF

clone_size: few
j_call: TRBJ1-1
v_call: TRBV5-5
d_call: TRBD1
cdr3_nt: TGTGCCAGCAGCTCCCGGACAGGGGACCACACTGAAGCTTTCTTT
cdr3_aa: CASSSRTGDHTEAFF